This TCR beta chain appears in the sequencing data of a study of cytomegalovirus exposure and HLA in healthy donors. Regarding this clone: What it binds is not known.

Germline CDR1 reads MDHEN; CDR2 reads SYDVKM. The V segment lost 7 bases and the J segment 4 bases; nucleotides outside the gene matches: 3. The CDR3 contains 15 residues. Notes on the study in general: A later analysis reported that several of the most significant clusters appeared to be linked to common viral pathogens, among them Epstein-Barr virus. Some highly shared sequence variants likely arose as a pipeline artifact. Specific recognition of CMV antigens was confirmed in vitro for a few chains (all CMV-associated).

In the PCR, 60 Vbeta and 13 Jbeta primers were used. Assay: immunoSEQ multiplex PCR; the TCRdb copy retains only in-frame clones and omits some. The sample carries 150,000 to 200,000 clones, 77% recorded once. The V call is TRBV28, the J call TRBJ2-2; 13 bases are a match to TRBD2. The sequence was collected from a woman aged 40 to 50 in good health and CMV-seropositive. Sequencing was performed on PBMCs. The chain's CDR3 is CASTLAGGPTGELFF. In DNA form, the CDR3 reads TGTGCCAGCACACTAGCGGGAGGGCCCACCGGGGAGCTGTTTTTT.